The clone carrying this T cell receptor (beta chain) came up a few times. Its antigen is currently unknown. TCRdb re-derived calls from the reads in MiXCR, one entry per CDR3 protein. The table includes about 55,000 distinct CDR3 sequences, roughly a fifth detected once. This sample was included in a study of T cell repertoires in cytomegalovirus infection. Looking at the study overall: HLA-C-restricted CMV epitopes, recently identified, and well-studied HLA-B-restricted ones were used by the study. Indications of both CMV infection and matching HLA type were provided by public TCR beta signatures. Study-wide findings and caveats: CMV-specific TCR beta clonotypes restricted by HLA-C were the ones dominating the ex vivo response. The cumulative frequency of public TCR beta families identified carriers of CMV plus the relevant HLA.

This CDR3 comprises 19 residues. Trimming removed 6 bases from V and 0 bases from J, with 26 bases in between. CDR1 MNHEY and CDR2 SVGEGT come from the germline V gene. The chain couples TRBV6-2 or TRBV6-3 to TRBJ1-1; the D is unclear. This clonotype was sampled from a human donor in good health (CMV status not recorded). Some clones in this sample may be carry-over from other donors' samples. The source was CD8+ T cells from cultured PBMCs, collected from culture after CMV antigen stimulation. Here the CDR3 DNA reads TGTGCCAGCAGCCAAGACCCGCGGACTGCGTACTTCATGAACACTGAAGCTTTCTTT. Translation: CASSQDPRTAYFMNTEAFF.